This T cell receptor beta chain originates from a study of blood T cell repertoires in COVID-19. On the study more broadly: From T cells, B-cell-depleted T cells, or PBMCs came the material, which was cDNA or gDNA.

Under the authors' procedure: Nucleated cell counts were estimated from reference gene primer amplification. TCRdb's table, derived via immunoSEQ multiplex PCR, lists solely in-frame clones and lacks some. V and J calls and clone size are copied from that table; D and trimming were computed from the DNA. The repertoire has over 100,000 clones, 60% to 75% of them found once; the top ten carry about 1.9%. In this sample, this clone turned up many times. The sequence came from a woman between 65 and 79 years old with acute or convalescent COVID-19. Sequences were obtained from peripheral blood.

CDR3 region: CASSDTDSANYGYTF. CDR3 sequence (DNA): TGTGCCAGCAGCGATACGGACAGCGCTAACTATGGCTACACCTTC. The chain has TRBV6-5 and TRBJ1-2; TRBD1 might be the D (6 bases). The CDR3 runs to 15 residues. V was pared by 6 bases and J by 0 bases, with 14 bases between. Germline lookup yields CDR1 MNHEY and CDR2 SVGAGI.